Each of the 24 T cell receptor beta chains below was sequenced from the same sample in a study of cytomegalovirus exposure and HLA in healthy donors (dated by TCRdb to 2017 to 2019). Libraries were made using the immunoSEQ multiplex PCR assay. For the multiplex PCR, a mixture combining 60 forward primers for TCR Vbeta segments and 13 reverse primers for TCR Jbeta segments was used. As stored in TCRdb, this immuneACCESS dataset retains in-frame rearrangements with V and J assigned. A fraction of the clones does not appear; measured against another copy, unresolved V genes explain less than half of the discrepancy, and the remainder lacks a known reason. The sample yields about 90,000 clones; roughly 60% were counted once. Together, the top ten hold over 5% of the sample. Sequenced input: PBMCs. The receptors were gathered from a woman aged 25 to 39 in good health and CMV-seropositive.

This clone was detected a few times. The chain couples TRBV6-5 to TRBJ2-3, with D possibly TRBD1 on 6 matching bases. Germline V gives CDR1 MNHEY, CDR2 SVGAGI. The V gene lost 0 bases and the J gene lost 3 bases, with 13 bases spanning the gap. This CDR3 spans 16 amino acids. CDR3 sequence reads: CASSYSSQGITDTQYF. The CDR3 DNA is TGTGCCAGCAGTTACTCGTCGCAGGGGATAACAGATACGCAGTATTTT.

This clone is a singleton in its sample. Likely a read error: the CDR3 ends without its conserved phenylalanine or tryptophan. J is TRBJ2-6 and V is TRBV27, with D unresolved. Germline CDR1 is MNHEY and CDR2 is SMNVEV (reference sequence). The CDR3 has 14 amino acids. V was clipped by 10 bases and J by 0 bases, with 10 bases between them. CDR3 DNA: TGTGCCACTAGTTGGAGCTCTGGGGCCAACGTCCTGACTTCC. This translates into CATSWSSGANVLTS.

The genes are TRBV5-1 and TRBJ2-6; D perhaps matches TRBD1 (6 bases). V lost 6 bases and J 1 base, leaving 17 bases between the germline ends. Germline-derived CDR1 and CDR2 are SGHRS and YFSETQ. The CDR3 length is 17 residues. The CDR3 sequence: CASTLEGGWSGANVLTF. DNA of the CDR3: TGCGCCAGCACCCTAGAAGGGGGATGGTCTGGGGCCAACGTCCTGACTTTC.

About this clone: This sample includes further DNA sequences coding for the same CDR3. The chain recombines TRBV7-9 with TRBJ1-4, with a possible D match to TRBD1 (5 bases). Trimming took 4 bases from V and 0 from J, leaving 18 bases between them. The CDR3 is 18 residues long. Germline V CDR1 and CDR2: SEHNR, FQNEAQ (reference sequence). The CDR3: CASSSLTGDGATNEKLFF. The CDR3 DNA reads TGTGCCAGCAGCTCATTAACGGGGGACGGAGCAACTAATGAAAAACTGTTTTTT.

This chain connects TRBV7-3 to TRBJ1-6; no clear D. The CDR3 runs to 14 residues. In germline, CDR1 is SGHTA, CDR2 FQGTGA. V was clipped by 3 bases and J by 7 bases, with 10 bases between them. Here the CDR3 reads CASSLGPGNSPLHF. The CDR3 nucleotides are TGTGCCAGCAGCTTGGGCCCGGGGAATTCACCCCTCCACTTT.

The rearrangement links TRBV19 to TRBJ2-2, with a possible D match to TRBD2 (5 bases). The CDR3 extends over 17 amino acids. Germline V CDR1 and CDR2: LNHDA, SQIVND (reference sequence). V was clipped by 5 bases and J by 5 bases, with 21 bases between them. CDR3 in DNA: TGTGCCAGTAGTGCCCCCGGAGGTAGCCAGAATACCGGGGAGCTGTTTTTT. Translated: CASSAPGGSQNTGELFF.

This clone was detected only a few times. This chain uses TRBV6-1 with TRBJ1-5; 10 bases align to TRBD1. Unmatched junction bases numbered 5, after V lost 2 bases and J lost 7 bases. The CDR3 has 15 amino acids. Germline V gene lookup returns CDR1 MNHNS and CDR2 SASEGT. Written as DNA, the CDR3 is TGTGCCAGCAGTGAAAGGCGGACAGGGGGACAGCCCCAGCATTTT. Translation gives CASSERRTGGQPQHF.

V usage is TRBV29-1 and J usage is TRBJ1-2, with D tentatively TRBD1 (5 bases). Germline values: CDR1 SQVTM, CDR2 ANQGSEA. Trimming pared 2 bases from V and 1 base from J, leaving 8 bases between. The CDR3 runs to 13 residues. CDR3 residues: CSVERQGNYGYTF. The CDR3 DNA is TGCAGCGTTGAAAGGCAGGGTAACTATGGCTACACCTTC.

In DNA, the CDR3 is TGCAGCGTTGGGACAGGGGGCGGTATCAATGAGCAGTTCTTC. This encodes CSVGTGGGINEQFF. V usage is TRBV29-1 and J usage is TRBJ2-1; 11 bases align to TRBD1. The CDR3 loop spans 14 amino acids. V was clipped by 4 bases and J by 6 bases; unmatched bases: 5. The germline CDR1 and CDR2 sequences are SQVTM and ANQGSEA.

The CDR3 DNA sequence: TGCGCCAGCAGCCAGCAGGGGAAGATGATAAATGGCTACACCTTC. Its translation: CASSQQGKMINGYTF. The chain uses TRBV4-3 and TRBJ1-2; a weak D match, TRBD1 (6 bases). From germline, CDR1 is LGHNA and CDR2 YSLEER. Trimming took off 3 bases at V and 6 bases at J, with 17 bases between the two ends. CDR3 length: 15 residues.

Remarks on this clone: The junction departs from germline at one end; a sequencing error may be responsible. Other DNA sequences from this sample encode an identical CDR3 as well. The rearrangement joins TRBV5-1 to TRBJ1-3; the D is unclear. Germline CDR1 is SGHRS and CDR2 is YFSETQ. This CDR3 spans 16 amino acids. The CDR3 DNA reads TGCGCCAGCAGTTTGGTCCAGGCCAACTCTGGAAACACCATATATTTT. This translates into CASSLVQANSGNTIYF.

The chain is built from TRBV5-1 and TRBJ1-1; D unclear. CDR3 length: 13 residues. Germline V gene lookup returns CDR1 SGHRS and CDR2 YFSETQ. The V and J ends lost 0 bases and 4 bases respectively, with 7 bases between them. Here the CDR3 reads CASSLAESTEAFF. The CDR3 nucleotides are TGCGCCAGCAGCTTGGCCGAGAGCACTGAAGCTTTCTTT. The variable domain in full, completed from reference TRBV5-1 and TRBJ1-1, reads KAGVTQTPRYLIKTRGQQVTLSCSPISGHRSVSWYQQTPGQGLQFLFEYFSETQRNKGNFPGRFSGRQFSNSRSEMNVSTLELGDSALYLCASSLAESTEAFFGQGTRLTVV.

The chain combines TRBV5-1 with TRBJ2-3; 10 bases fit TRBD2. The CDR3 extends over 16 amino acids. Germline V gene sequence: CDR1 SGHRS, CDR2 YFSETQ. V lost 2 bases to trimming and J lost 2 bases; unmatched junction nucleotides: 5. CDR3 DNA: TGCGCCAGCAGCTTATTAGCGGGGGGATACACAGATACGCAGTATTTT. Amino acids: CASSLLAGGYTDTQYF.

This sequence joins TRBV14 and TRBJ1-2; the D gene is possibly TRBD1 (5 bases). Germline V gene sequence: CDR1 SGHDN, CDR2 FVKESK. The CDR3 extends over 13 amino acids. Trimming pared 2 bases from V and 4 bases from J, leaving 8 bases between. In DNA, the CDR3 is TGTGCCAGCAGCCAACAGGACACCTATGGCTACACCTTC. It encodes CASSQQDTYGYTF.

This clone appeared a few times. The V and J genes are TRBV9 and TRBJ2-1; 7 nucleotides line up with TRBD2. CDR1 is SGDLS, CDR2 YYNGEE, per germline. There are 14 residues in the CDR3. The V segment lost 1 base and the J segment 2 bases; nucleotides outside the gene matches: 0. Here the CDR3 reads CASSVRGAYNEQFF. In DNA, the CDR3 is TGTGCCAGCAGCGTACGGGGGGCCTACAATGAGCAGTTCTTC.

This clone appeared a few times. This chain joins TRBV6-4 and TRBJ1-2; perhaps TRBD1 as D (6 bases). The CDR3 is 15 amino acids. The germline CDR1 and CDR2 sequences are MRHNA and SNTAGT. Deletions cut 0 bases from V and 8 bases from J, with 16 bases between. The CDR3 region has the DNA TGTGCCAGCAGTGACTCAACCCAGGGGTCGGGAGGCTACACCTTC. Translating gives CASSDSTQGSGGYTF.

V gene TRBV30 combines with J gene TRBJ2-3; possible D gene TRBD2, 7 bases. Per germline, CDR1 GTSNPN and CDR2 SVGIG (reference sequence). The CDR3 has 15 residues. V was shortened by 0 bases and J by 2 bases, with 12 bases between the two germline ends. CDR3 bases: TGTGCCTGGAGTGTTGGGGGGGGCCCCACAGATACGCAGTATTTT. Its protein product is CAWSVGGGPTDTQYF. Drawing the rest from reference TRBV30 and TRBJ2-3, the complete variable domain is SQTIHQWPATLVQPVGSPLSLECTVEGTSNPNLYWYRQAAGRGLQLLFYSVGIGQISSEVPQNLSASRPQDRQFILSSKKLLLSDSGFYLCAWSVGGGPTDTQYFGPGTRLTVL.

The sample holds a few counts of this clone. CDR3 nucleotides: TGTGCCAGCAGTCCGACAGGGTCCACCGGGGAGCTGTTTTTT. As protein: CASSPTGSTGELFF. This rearrangement joins TRBV6-4 to TRBJ2-2, with 7 bases aligning to TRBD1. The CDR3 is made up of 14 amino acids. Per germline, CDR1 MRHNA and CDR2 SNTAGT. The trim removed 5 bases at V and 4 bases at J, leaving 4 bases unmatched.

The chain is built from TRBV10-3 and TRBJ1-3; D perhaps matches TRBD1 (5 bases). The CDR3 extends over 14 amino acids. Looked up from germline, CDR1 is ENHRY and CDR2 is SYGVKD. Trimming stripped 2 bases from V and 2 bases from J, with 7 bases between. The CDR3 DNA is TGTGCCATCAGTGAGGGGACTGCTGGAAACACCATATATTTT. It yields the protein CAISEGTAGNTIYF.

The V gene is TRBV2, the J gene TRBJ2-6, with D perhaps TRBD2 (6 bases). This CDR3 region has 16 residues. Looked up from germline, CDR1 is SNHLY and CDR2 is FYNNEI. V gave up 6 bases and J gave up 2 bases, with 14 bases separating them. CDR3 nucleotide sequence: TGTGCCAGCAGACCGGGAGCCACCCCTGGGGCCAACGTCCTGACTTTC. Protein sequence: CASRPGATPGANVLTF.

This rearrangement joins TRBV6-6 to TRBJ2-7, with 11 bases matching TRBD1. The germline V gene has CDR1 MNHNY and CDR2 SVGAGI (reference sequence). The CDR3 spans 13 residues. V trimming: 10 bases; J trimming: 0 bases; junction bases outside the gene matches: 2. DNA for the CDR3: TGTGCCACCGGGACAGGGGGCTCCTACGAGCAGTACTTC. Its protein is CATGTGGSYEQYF.

The chain has TRBV11-3 and TRBJ2-7; 7 positions match TRBD2. Germline-derived CDR1 and CDR2 are SGHNT and YENEEA. This CDR3 contains 14 residues. Germline trimming cut 1 base from V and 1 base from J; bases unmatched to any gene: 1. The CDR3 loop reads CASSLAGGSYEQYF. In DNA form, the CDR3 reads TGTGCCAGCAGCTTAGCGGGGGGATCCTACGAGCAGTACTTC.

The chain uses TRBV4-3 and TRBJ2-1; 14 bases line up with TRBD2. Per germline, CDR1 LGHNA and CDR2 YSLEER. The CDR3 has 17 residues. V shed 1 base, J shed 6 bases, and the junction held 5 bases outside the gene matches. The CDR3 loop reads CASSQGGTSGGFNEQFF. The CDR3 DNA follows: TGCGCCAGCAGCCAAGGAGGGACTAGCGGGGGCTTCAATGAGCAGTTCTTC.

This chain links TRBV5-4 with TRBJ2-4, with D perhaps matching TRBD2 (7 bases). Trimming pared 0 bases from V and 3 bases from J, leaving 16 bases between. Germline V gene data show CDR1 as SGHNT and CDR2 as YYREEE (reference sequence). There are 17 residues in the CDR3. The CDR3 is CASSLAVGGAGKNIQYF. Written as DNA, the CDR3 is TGTGCCAGCAGCTTGGCTGTGGGGGGGGCGGGCAAAAACATTCAGTACTTC.